The 9 T cell receptor beta chains below were found in one sample sequenced in a study of identical twins. MiXCR, run by TCRdb on the 5' RACE reads, gives a single entry per CDR3 protein. Counted here are about 490,000 distinct CDR3 sequences, approximately 16% occurring once; the ten biggest clones make up more than 0.4%. This sample was shared with a second study, whose subject was yellow fever vaccine responses in identical twins.

The sample taken for sequencing was CD4+ T cells sorted from blood. The receptors come from a woman between 18 and 29 years old in good health.

The table lists this clonotype with a few counts. This chain joins TRBV10-3 and TRBJ1-1, with a weak D call TRBD1 (5 bases). Germline CDR1 reads ENHRY; CDR2 reads SYGVKD. The CDR3 covers 14 residues. Trimming shortened V by 6 bases and J by 0 bases, and 11 bases separated the two germline ends. CDR3 bases: TGTGCCATCAGGGAGACAGAGATGAACACTGAAGCTTTCTTT. Its protein is CAIRETEMNTEAFF.

This clonotype was counted a few times. The V call is TRBV20-1, the J call TRBJ1-1; D remains unclear. Germline CDR1 DFQATT, CDR2 SNEGSKA (reference sequence). The CDR3 spans 16 residues. The ends were cut back, 6 bases at V and 0 bases at J, with 20 bases in the middle. In DNA form, the CDR3 reads TGCAGTGCCACCGGCTTTGGCAGCGAGATGAACACTGAAGCTTTCTTT. This gives the protein CSATGFGSEMNTEAFF.

The sample holds many counts of this clonotype. This chain uses TRBV15 with TRBJ2-1; no definite D call. This CDR3 has 15 residues. Germline lookup yields CDR1 LNHNV and CDR2 YYDKDF (reference sequence). Between the trimmed V and J ends, which lost 1 base and 0 bases, there was a span of 7 bases. The CDR3 DNA is TGTGCCACCAGCAGAGGGACCGGCTCCTACAATGAGCAGTTCTTC. Its translation is CATSRGTGSYNEQFF.

This clonotype was seen only a few times. The CDR3 DNA reads TGTGCCAGCTCCACAACCGGGACAGGGTTTGTTGAGACCCAGTACTTC. Its protein is CASSTTGTGFVETQYF. The rearrangement links TRBV18 to TRBJ2-5; TRBD1 agrees at 9 bases. The CDR3 consists of 16 residues. J gave up 5 bases and V 6 bases, and 13 bases lay outside the gene matches. Per the germline V gene, CDR1 is KGHSH and CDR2 is LQKENI.

This clonotype was seen only a few times. This chain joins TRBV7-9 and TRBJ2-3; 10 positions agree with TRBD2. The CDR3 contains 17 residues. The V gene's germline CDR1 is SEHNR and CDR2 FQNEAQ (reference sequence). V lost 5 bases, J lost 0 bases, and 8 bases stayed unmatched. CDR3 region: CASSPRTSGYSTDTQYF. As DNA, the CDR3 is TGTGCCAGCAGCCCTCGGACTAGCGGATATAGCACAGATACGCAGTATTTT.

The chain carries TRBV5-1 and TRBJ2-1; D is perhaps TRBD1 (6 bases). CDR3 length: 14 amino acids. The V gene lost 5 bases and the J gene lost 9 bases, with 18 bases spanning the gap. Per germline, CDR1 SGHRS and CDR2 YFSETQ. CDR3 residues: CASRGGKTEAEQFF. CDR3 sequence (DNA): TGCGCCAGCAGAGGGGGAAAGACGGAGGCTGAGCAGTTCTTC.

The chain uses TRBV6-2 or TRBV6-3 and TRBJ2-1, with 12 bases that match TRBD2. The germline V gene has CDR1 MNHEY and CDR2 SVGEGT. V shed 0 bases and J 6 bases; nucleotides not matched to a gene: 6. The CDR3 extends over 17 amino acids. DNA for the CDR3: TGTGCCAGCAGTTACTCTCCACTAGCGGGGGGCGTCAATGAGCAGTTCTTC. Translated: CASSYSPLAGGVNEQFF.

In regard to this clonotype: At one end the junction does not follow the germline gene, possibly because of a read error. The chain links TRBV20-1 to TRBJ2-7; 7 bases line up with TRBD2. This CDR3 is 15 amino acids long. The germline V gene encodes CDR1 DFQATT and CDR2 SNEGSKA (reference sequence). CDR3: CCAPGGPGSSYEQYF. The CDR3 DNA follows: TGCTGTGCCCCGGGGGGACCAGGGAGCTCCTACGAGCAGTACTTC.

The gene calls are TRBV27 and TRBJ2-2; D gene ambiguous. Per germline, CDR1 MNHEY and CDR2 SMNVEV (reference sequence). The CDR3 has 15 amino acids. V gave up 1 base and J gave up 5 bases, with 11 bases separating them. The CDR3 protein is CASSLFSTLTGELFF. The DNA of the CDR3 is TGTGCCAGCAGTTTATTCTCGACATTAACCGGGGAGCTGTTTTTT.